This T cell receptor beta chain was observed in a study of regulatory T cells in long-lasting Graves disease. Time point here: newly diagnosed GD, antithyroid drugs for less than 3 months. Making the TCR library involved RNA that had been extracted from PBMCs. This clonotype occurred many times. In building TCR beta libraries, iRepertoire HTBI primers were used together with Arm-PCR of CDR3 regions. TCRdb itself ran the multiplex PCR reads through MiXCR, one entry per CDR3 protein. This sample has 200,000 to 250,000 distinct CDR3 sequences, with about 19% found just once. These data also featured in a second study, about T cells in Graves' hyperthyroidism and ophthalmopathy.

This specimen consisted of peripheral blood mononuclear cells (PBMCs), obtained at new diagnosis, from a patient treated with antithyroid drugs. The receptor was derived from a woman in her 30s with Graves disease.

Here the CDR3 DNA reads TGTGCCAGTAGTGCTAGAAGACAGGGCCTGAACACCGGGGAGCTGTTTTTT. Amino acids: CASSARRQGLNTGELFF. The chain uses TRBV19 and TRBJ2-2; TRBD1 agrees at 7 bases. The CDR3 length is 17 residues. Trimming took 5 bases from V and 1 from J; bases not matched to a gene: 10. Germline V gene data show CDR1 as LNHDA and CDR2 as SQIVND (reference sequence).